The 10 T cell receptor beta chains below were found in one sample sequenced in a study of blood T cell repertoires in COVID-19. The protocol was immunoSEQ multiplex PCR, while the TCRdb copy is restricted to in-frame clones and leaves out a portion. The sample shows 25,000 to 30,000 clones, more than 70% of them seen only once. Sequencing input: peripheral blood. These receptors all stem from a boy between 2 and 10 years old with active or convalescent COVID-19.

This chain joins TRBV6-5 and TRBJ1-4; D is unresolved. The CDR3 contains 14 residues. The V gene lost 4 bases and the J gene lost 8 bases, with 14 bases spanning the gap. Germline CDR1 MNHEY, CDR2 SVGAGI. CDR3 sequence reads: CASSFGSYREKLFF. In nucleotides, the CDR3 is TGTGCCAGCAGTTTCGGGTCCTATCGGGAAAAACTGTTTTTT.

This chain links TRBV10-2 with TRBJ1-6; TRBD1 is a possible D gene (5 bases). This CDR3 has 17 residues. Germline values: CDR1 WSHSY, CDR2 SAAADI. Trimming shortened V by 5 bases and J by 0 bases, and 14 bases separated the two germline ends. The chain's CDR3 is CASSPDSQSSYNSPLHF. The CDR3, as DNA: TGCGCCAGCAGTCCTGACAGCCAGAGCTCCTATAATTCACCCCTCCACTTT.

This clone was picked up one time. The chain is built from TRBV11-2 and TRBJ2-1; 10 positions agree with TRBD2. V gave up 1 base and J gave up 0 bases; unmatched junction bases: 9. Germline CDR1 SGHAT, CDR2 FQNNGV. CDR3 length: 19 amino acids. The CDR3 DNA follows: TGTGCCAGCAGCTTAGGGGCCCTAGCGGGGGACAGCTCCTACAATGAGCAGTTCTTC. Translating it yields CASSLGALAGDSSYNEQFF. The whole variable domain, filled in from reference TRBV11-2 and TRBJ2-1, reads EAGVAQSPRYKIIEKRQSVAFWCNPISGHATLYWYQQILGQGPKLLIQFQNNGVVDDSQLPKDRFSAERLKGVDSTLKIQPAKLEDSAVYLCASSLGALAGDSSYNEQFFGPGTRLTVL.

The chain carries TRBV3-1 (or the pseudogene TRBV3-2) and TRBJ1-3, with D perhaps TRBD1 (6 bases). The V end lost 4 bases, the J end lost 2 bases, and 6 bases lay between the germline ends. The germline CDR1 and CDR2 sequences are LGHDT and YNNKEL (reference sequence). This CDR3 region has 13 residues. The CDR3 DNA follows: TGTGCCAGCAGCCCAGGGGCTGGAAACACCATATATTTT. Its protein is CASSPGAGNTIYF.

The V and J genes are TRBV7-3 and TRBJ2-2; 7 nucleotides match TRBD1. CDR1 and CDR2 from the germline V gene are SGHTA and FQGTGA. There are 15 residues in the CDR3. V shed 3 bases and J 0 bases; nucleotides not matched to a gene: 1. The CDR3 is CASSLTGTNTGELFF. CDR3 bases: TGTGCCAGCAGCTTGACAGGGACGAACACCGGGGAGCTGTTTTTT.

The chain recombines TRBV14 with TRBJ1-2, with 10 bases that match TRBD1. The junction had 12 bases not matched to a gene; V was cut back by 6 bases and J by 8 bases. The germline gives CDR1 SGHDN, CDR2 FVKESK. The length of the CDR3 is 15 residues. CDR3 in DNA: TGTGCCAGCAGTCAGCGACAGGGGGCTATCCAGGGCTACACCTTC. Its protein product is CASSQRQGAIQGYTF.

The chain links TRBV28 to TRBJ2-7; 8 nucleotides align to TRBD2. The germline gives CDR1 MDHEN, CDR2 SYDVKM. This CDR3 is 15 amino acids long. The trim removed 7 bases at V and 2 bases at J, leaving 10 bases unmatched. CDR3 loop: CASKGPGRDPYEQYV. CDR3 bases: TGTGCCAGCAAGGGGCCCGGGAGGGACCCCTACGAGCAGTACGTC.

The J gene is TRBJ1-3, the V gene TRBV5-6; no clear D gene. Germline CDR1 reads SGHDT; CDR2 reads YYEEEE. The CDR3 spans 16 residues. Trimming took 3 bases from V and 6 from J, leaving 19 bases between them. This chain's CDR3 is CASSSLGSDVENTIYF. The CDR3 coding sequence is TGTGCCAGCAGCTCCTTAGGGAGTGATGTCGAAAACACCATATATTTT.

The rearrangement uses TRBV30 and TRBJ1-3; 9 positions match TRBD1. CDR3 length: 17 residues. V was pared by 2 bases and J by 1 base, with 9 bases of the junction left unmatched. The germline V gene encodes CDR1 GTSNPN and CDR2 SVGIG (reference sequence). CDR3 bases: TGTGCCTGGAGTTTAACAGGGGGCTTTTTTTCTGGAAACACCATATATTTT. Translated, it gives CAWSLTGGFFSGNTIYF.

The rearrangement links TRBV11-2 to TRBJ2-4, with 7 bases aligning to TRBD1. The CDR3 runs to 17 residues. With V trimmed by 2 bases and J by 0 bases, 7 bases remained unmatched. The germline CDR1 and CDR2 sequences are SGHAT and FQNNGV. The CDR3 nucleotides read TGTGCCAGCAGCTTAAAAGGGGGCGACTTAGCCAAAAACATTCAGTACTTC. It codes for CASSLKGGDLAKNIQYF.